The source of this T cell receptor beta chain is a study of cytomegalovirus exposure and HLA in healthy donors. The CDR3 runs 13 residues. CDR1 SGHTA and CDR2 FQGNSA come from the germline V gene. V shed 0 bases and J shed 6 bases, with 9 bases lying between them. TCRdb keeps only in-frame clones here, not all; method: immunoSEQ multiplex PCR. The sample contains fewer than 150,000 clones, almost 85% of which appear only once. This TCR was sampled from a man aged 25-45 years in good health and CMV-seropositive. Specimen: PBMCs. This chain connects TRBV7-2 to TRBJ2-7, with D perhaps TRBD2 (5 bases). CDR3 loop: CASSLAGDPEQYF. CDR3 sequence (DNA): TGTGCCAGCAGCTTAGCGGGAGACCCCGAGCAGTACTTC. The whole variable domain, filled in from reference TRBV7-2 and TRBJ2-7, reads GAGVSQSPSNKVTEKGKDVELRCDPISGHTALYWYRQSLGQGLEFLIYFQGNSAPDKSGLPSDRFSAERTGGSVSTLTIQRTQQEDSAVYLCASSLAGDPEQYFGPGTRLTVT.